One sample yielded the 5 T cell receptor beta chains listed below, sequenced in a study of regulatory T cells in long-lasting Graves disease. Time point noted: newly diagnosed GD, antithyroid drugs for less than 3 months. The TCR library was prepared using RNA isolated from PBMCs. The TCR beta library used iRepertoire HTBI primers with Arm-PCR amplification of CDR3. In TCRdb, the multiplex PCR reads were re-called with MiXCR into one record per CDR3 protein. The sample contains roughly 500,000 distinct CDR3 sequences, 12% of which appear only once. The sample was also linked to a second study, of T cells in Graves' hyperthyroidism and ophthalmopathy.

The sequencing used peripheral blood mononuclear cells (PBMCs), collected at new diagnosis, from a patient treated with antithyroid drugs. The receptors come from a woman aged 30 to 39 with Graves disease.

There are many counts of this clonotype. The CDR3, as DNA: TGTGCCAGCAGCTTAGTTTCGACACCCTTCGAGGACTTTAGGGAGGAGACCCAGTACTTC. This codes for CASSLVSTPFEDFREETQYF. The rearrangement joins TRBV11-3 to TRBJ2-5; the D gene is possibly TRBD2 (5 bases). This CDR3 contains 20 residues. Trimming pared 1 base from V and 5 bases from J, leaving 29 bases between. Germline lookup yields CDR1 SGHNT and CDR2 YENEEA.

This clonotype was seen repeatedly, ten times or more. The rearrangement links TRBV12-3 or TRBV12-4 to TRBJ1-2, with 8 bases that match TRBD1. This CDR3 contains 14 residues. V shed 5 bases and J 4 bases; nucleotides not matched to a gene: 6. The CDR3 DNA reads TGTGCCAGCAGTCTCCGGGACAGGAGCTATGGCTACACCTTC. Protein sequence: CASSLRDRSYGYTF.

This clonotype was seen at least ten times. The chain links TRBV7-9 to TRBJ2-1; D gene ambiguous. Germline V gene lookup returns CDR1 SEHNR and CDR2 FQNEAQ (reference sequence). V was trimmed by 7 bases and J by 5 bases, leaving 21 bases between them. This CDR3 is built from 16 residues. This chain's CDR3 is CASTSRIGELNNEQFF. The CDR3 region has the DNA TGTGCCAGCACCTCCCGAATAGGAGAACTAAACAATGAGCAGTTCTTC.

This clonotype was observed at least ten times. The chain uses TRBV11-2 and TRBJ2-5, with D uncertain. Germline V lookup: CDR1 SGHAT, CDR2 FQNNGV. V lost 5 bases, J lost 2 bases, and 12 bases lay in between. CDR3 length equals 14 residues. CDR3 sequence reads: CASSLHGDQETQYF. The CDR3 DNA reads as TGTGCCAGCAGCCTCCATGGGGATCAAGAGACCCAGTACTTC.

At least ten counts were recorded for this clonotype. The chain is built from TRBV20-1 and TRBJ2-5; 7 positions match TRBD1. Germline V gene lookup returns CDR1 DFQATT and CDR2 SNEGSKA (reference sequence). The CDR3 length is 15 residues. Trimming removed 3 bases from V and 4 bases from J; junction bases left unmatched: 11. The CDR3 protein is CSASMWDRMGETQYF. In nucleotides, the CDR3 is TGCAGTGCTAGCATGTGGGACAGAATGGGAGAGACCCAGTACTTC.